These T cell receptor beta chains were read from a single sample in a study of blood T cell repertoires in COVID-19. Sequencing used immunoSEQ multiplex PCR; TCRdb keeps in-frame clones, though not all of them. The sample includes 110,000 to 150,000 clones, about 80% of them seen just once. Material: peripheral blood. These receptors were collected from a man between 65 and 80 years old who had recovered from COVID-19. The CDR3 runs from the conserved cysteine through the conserved F or W. Each record gives: clone size, D gene, J gene, V gene, CDR3 length, CDR3 DNA, CDR3 protein. The D gene is left open where the match is weak. Clone size is given for some rows only: seen once, a few or many times, or a class if the clone is expanded.

NA,NA,TRBJ2-7,TRBV19,14,TGTGCCAGTAGTGCCACCACGGAGCTCGACGAGCAGTACTTC,CASSATTELDEQYF
NA,NA,TRBJ2-1,TRBV25-1,16,TGTGCCAGCAGTGAATACGGCGGAAGCTCCTACAATGAGCAGTTCTTC,CASSEYGGSSYNEQFF
NA,TRBD1,TRBJ2-7,TRBV5-1,15,TGCGCCAGCAGCACCCCCGGGACAGGCGTGGGCGAGCAGTACTTC,CASSTPGTGVGEQYF
NA,TRBD1,TRBJ2-2,TRBV9,15,TGTGCCAGCAGCGTAGGGACAGGTCACACCGGGGAGCTGTTTTTT,CASSVGTGHTGELFF
NA,NA,TRBJ2-1,TRBV7-8,16,TGTGCCAGCAGCCAGGGGTTTGGGGGAGGGTACAATGAGCAGTTCTTC,CASSQGFGGGYNEQFF
NA,NA,TRBJ1-1,TRBV5-1,14,TGCGCCAGCAGCTCTACGGGGCGGGGCACTGAAGCTTTCTTT,CASSSTGRGTEAFF
NA,TRBD1,TRBJ1-2,TRBV5-6,12,TGTGCCAGCAGCGACGACAGGGGTGGCTACACCTTC,CASSDDRGGYTF
NA,TRBD1,TRBJ2-1,TRBV19,15,TGTGCCAGTAGTATAGTTGGGACAGTTCTCAATGAGCAGTTCTTC,CASSIVGTVLNEQFF
NA,NA,TRBJ1-3,TRBV21-1,16,TGTGCCAGCAAATATACGAACAGGGGGCCAGGAAACACCATATATTTT,CASKYTNRGPGNTIYF
few,TRBD1,TRBJ2-1,TRBV6-2/TRBV6-3,17,TGTGCCAGCAGTTACACCCTTGGACAGGGAATCGACAATGAGCAGTTCTTC,CASSYTLGQGIDNEQFF
NA,NA,TRBJ2-7,TRBV4-1,14,TGCGCCAGCAGCCAAGTACAGGGAACTTACGAGCAGTACTTC,CASSQVQGTYEQYF
NA,TRBD2,TRBJ2-2,TRBV5-1,21,TGCGCCAGCAGCTTTCGAAGCGGGAGTCTTTCGTCTCAGGCGAACACCGGGGAGCTGTTTTTT,CASSFRSGSLSSQANTGELFF
NA,NA,TRBJ2-1,TRBV11-2,15,TGTGCCAGCAGCCCAATTACAGGTCCTCGGAATGAGCAGTTCTTC,CASSPITGPRNEQFF
NA,NA,TRBJ2-7,TRBV4-1,12,TGCGCCAGCAGCAGCCGAGGGGGCGAGCAGTACTTC,CASSSRGGEQYF
NA,TRBD2,TRBJ2-3,TRBV11-2,15,TGTGCCAGCAGCTCATCCGGGACTAGCACCTATACGCAGTATTTT,CASSSSGTSTYTQYF
NA,NA,TRBJ1-4,TRBV27,14,TGTGCCAGCAGCTCGGGACTCATGCGGGAAAAACTGTTTTTT,CASSSGLMREKLFF
NA,NA,TRBJ1-1,TRBV12-3/TRBV12-4,13,TGTGCCAGCAGTTTAAACAGGAACACTGAAGCTTTCTTT,CASSLNRNTEAFF
NA,TRBD2,TRBJ2-2,TRBV3-1/TRBV3-2,17,TGTGCCAGCAGCCTAGGACTAGCGGGAGGGCCGACCGGGGAGCTGTTTTTT,CASSLGLAGGPTGELFF
once,NA,TRBJ1-3,TRBV6-5,15,TGTGCCAGCACCCCAGGGTGGGGTGGTGGAAACACCATATATTTT,CASTPGWGGGNTIYF
NA,TRBD2,TRBJ2-7,TRBV10-2,12,TGCGCCAGCAGCGGGACTAGCGGGGGGCAGTACTTC,CASSGTSGGQYF
few,NA,TRBJ2-5,TRBV14,14,TGTGCCAGCAGCCAAGGGGTCAGGTCGGAGACCCAGTACTTC,CASSQGVRSETQYF
few,NA,TRBJ1-1,TRBV27,13,TGTGCCAGCAGTTCGCGCATGAACACTGAAGCTTTCTTT,CASSSRMNTEAFF
NA,NA,TRBJ2-1,TRBV12-3/TRBV12-4,13,TGTGCCAGCATACCATCGGGGGACAATGAGCAGTTCTTC,CASIPSGDNEQFF
few,NA,TRBJ1-2,TRBV7-2,13,TGTGCCAGCAGATTACAGGGAGGCTATGGCTACACCTTC,CASRLQGGYGYTF
few,NA,TRBJ2-7,TRBV5-4,14,TGTGCCAGCAGCTTCGAACTCGCGGCCTACGAGCAGTACTTC,CASSFELAAYEQYF
NA,NA,TRBJ2-2,TRBV19,15,TGTGCCAGTAAACGGAGCGGTACGAACACCGGGGAGCTGTTTTTT,CASKRSGTNTGELFF
NA,NA,TRBJ2-3,TRBV6-6,15,TGTGCCAGCAGTTACCATGTTTCCGTACAAGATACGCAGTATTTT,CASSYHVSVQDTQYF
NA,NA,TRBJ2-1,TRBV9,15,TGTGCCAGCAGCGTAGTGGGGACAACCTACAATGAGCAGTTCTTC,CASSVVGTTYNEQFF
NA,TRBD2,TRBJ2-7,TRBV6-6,16,TGTGCCAGCAGTTCCCTACTAGCGGGAGTGACCTACGAGCAGTACTTC,CASSSLLAGVTYEQYF
NA,NA,TRBJ1-4,TRBV2,13,TGTGCCAGCAGTAAGGACACGAATGAAAAACTGTTTTTT,CASSKDTNEKLFF
NA,NA,TRBJ1-2,TRBV6-6,11,TGTGCCAGCAGTTCGTCTCGGGGCTACACCTTC,CASSSSRGYTF
NA,NA,TRBJ2-5,TRBV23-1,17,TGCGCCAGCAGTCAAATGGGGAAAAGCGGGCCCGCCGAGACCCAGTACTTC,CASSQMGKSGPAETQYF
NA,NA,TRBJ1-6,TRBV7-2,15,TGTGCCAGCAGCTTAGATGTGGGGCTGGATTCACCCCTCCACTTT,CASSLDVGLDSPLHF
NA,NA,TRBJ2-7,TRBV21-1,15,TGTGCCAGCAGCAAAAACGGGACAGGACCCTACGAGCAGTACTTC,CASSKNGTGPYEQYF
NA,NA,TRBJ2-7,TRBV24-1,16,TGTGCCACCAGTGAAGAAGGACGGGAGAGCTCCTACGAGCAGTACTTC,CATSEEGRESSYEQYF
NA,TRBD2,TRBJ2-1,TRBV30,14,TGTGCCTGGAACGCCGGACTAGCCCCCAATGAGCAGTTCTTC,CAWNAGLAPNEQFF
NA,NA,TRBJ1-2,TRBV6-6,11,TGTGCCAGCAGTTGGGCTACGGGCTACACCTTC,CASSWATGYTF
NA,NA,TRBJ2-7,TRBV11-2,16,TGTGCCAGCAGCTTCGCCAGCGTGCCGCAAACTCGAGAGCAGTACTTC,CASSFASVPQTREQYF
NA,TRBD2,TRBJ2-5,TRBV18,14,TGTGCCAGCTCACCCTGGGGAGGGAAGGAGACCCAGTACTTC,CASSPWGGKETQYF
NA,TRBD1,TRBJ1-2,TRBV6-6,12,TGTGCCAGCAGGCTACAGGGGTTTGGCTACACCTTC,CASRLQGFGYTF
NA,NA,TRBJ2-3,TRBV4-1,16,TGCGCCAGCAACCAAGATTATAGTCTCTTCACAGATACGCAGTATTTT,CASNQDYSLFTDTQYF
NA,TRBD1,TRBJ1-6,TRBV30,13,TGTGCCTGTCGGGACAGGTATAATTCACCCCTCCACTTT,CACRDRYNSPLHF
NA,TRBD1,TRBJ1-2,TRBV9,17,TGTGCCAGCAGCGTAGAAGGACAGGAGTACGCTAACTATGGCTACACCTTC,CASSVEGQEYANYGYTF
NA,TRBD2,TRBJ2-7,TRBV5-1,15,TGCGCCAGCAGCTTGGAGGTTAGCGGGGCCTACGAGCAGTACTTC,CASSLEVSGAYEQYF
NA,TRBD1,TRBJ1-5,TRBV23-1,18,TGCGCCAGCAGTCAAATCCAAAGCCGACAGGGGGCAAACCAGCCCCAGCATTTT,CASSQIQSRQGANQPQHF